This T cell receptor (beta chain) emerged from a study of human T cells and chemical hapten exposure (dated by TCRdb to the early 2020s). For the study in its entirety: For sensitization, 2% DPC in acetone was applied to a roughly 2 cm by roughly 2 cm area of upper inner arm skin. Weekly therapeutic DPC doses were additionally applied to the scalp of patients throughout the roughly 24-week study period. Patch tests used Finn chambers with 0.01% DPC on the upper back, scored after 6 days by International Contact Dermatitis Research Group standards. Alopecia areata with under or over 50% scalp involvement, alopecia totalis and alopecia universalis were represented in the patient cohort, which was mostly female. Libraries were combined into a pool for sequencing, and differences in TCR yield between samples came mainly from small differences in library volumes within the pool. This study followed changes in the peripheral blood TCR repertoire in vivo during primary and secondary sensitization of alopecia patients to the hapten diphenylcyclopropenone (DPC). Patient blood was sampled pre-sensitization (week 0) and at 2, 6 and about 24 weeks after DPC sensitization. Twenty-nine alopecia patients provided blood for TCR sequencing at one to four time points (pre-sensitization, 2, 6 and 24 weeks).

Libraries were made using RACE. TCRdb lists the instrument as NextSeq 500. During library preparation, unique molecular identifiers were attached to individual cDNA molecules so that TCRs could be counted quantitatively and reproducibly. Each blood RNA sample was used to sequence both TCR alpha and TCR beta chains. In the source study's methods: The median number of TCRs per sample was some 100,000, ranging from about 23,224 to 750,000. The Decombinator software suite was used to annotate V, J and CDR3 in the TCR reads. For PS versus PT1 abundance plots, all samples were subsampled to the same number of TCRs (28,000). TCRs were defined as expanded if absent before sensitization and observed at least eight times at the 2-week time point. TCRdb took the public reads, trimmed them with fastp at Q25, ran MiXCR for clone calling and kept in-frame beta chains. Here each entry gathers all rows of one CDR3 protein and keeps the most common genes and DNA. Here the V and J calls rest on TCRdb's processing, not on the authors' analysis. Within this sample are a few hundred thousand distinct CDR3 sequences, with 5.5% of them counted one time only. The ten largest clones add up to about 8.7% of the sample.

Overall results and qualifications from the work: DPC sensitization did not change how many TCRs were above 1 in 1000 frequency, and no evidence was found of alterations in global repertoire structure. Patch test score correlated positively with the number of PT1 expanded TCRs, reaching significance at thresholds 8, 16 and 32 but not at 4. Compared with pre-sensitization or healthy control sets, expanded TCRs formed significantly more large CDR3 similarity clusters, which is consistent with antigen-driven responses. Repeated subsampling changed both the strength of the expansion versus patch-test correlation and the threshold at which the correlation became significant. Because every patient had alopecia, a presumed autoimmune disease, the patients' immune response might differ from that of healthy individuals.

In the paper's terms, the time point label means: pre-sensitization, week 0. The sample's treatment or condition, from its label and the paper: therapeutic diphenylcyclopropenone sensitization with weekly scalp DPC. Blood at each patch-test visit was drawn before the patch test was applied. To be eligible, patients had to be aged 18 to 70, diagnosed with alopecia and judged suitable for DPC therapy, while pregnant patients were excluded. Unfractionated whole blood was collected in Tempus Blood RNA tubes, and total RNA was extracted from that blood. This clonotype has only a few counts. There is no known antigen for this receptor. No base qualities exist here, and no much larger clone lies one base off it. The trim is 6 bases for V and 5 bases for J, with a gap of 13 bases between the germline ends. The CDR3 numbers 13 residues from cysteine through phenylalanine. Solely the CDR3 DNA is kept, with 39 bases framed from the first base. Taken from the germline V gene, the CDR1 and CDR2 loops are LGHNT and FRNRAP.

Sequencing used whole blood, obtained in connection with sensitization to the hapten diphenylcyclopropenone (DPC). Rearrangement joined TRBV12-5 to TRBJ1-1, with the D gene not clear enough to name. The receptor comes from a woman aged 18 to 35 with alopecia areata. Some clones in this sample may be carry-over from other donors' samples. CDR3 loop: CASGGPAGTEAFF. At the DNA level, the sequence is TGTGCTAGTGGAGGGCCCGCGGGAACTGAAGCTTTCTTT.